This paragraph covers one T cell receptor beta chain sequence. There is no known antigen for this receptor. No per-base quality is available; no much larger clone lies one base away. Inclusion was restricted to participants for whom at least one PBMC sample before ART initiation and at least two post-ART samples were available. Treatment was received in the United States of America by all participants with HIV. Before DNA extraction, cryopreserved samples containing about 1-11 million PBMC were thawed and washed. At the time of the earliest PBMC sample, participants with HIV were aged between roughly 20 and 55 years. PBMC samples were contributed by each participant from 1-4 timepoints before ART initiation and 2-8 timepoints after ART initiation, with a median of 7 samples. For every participant, serial HIV viral load, CD4+ T-cell count, ART history and demographic data were obtained. Using a Qiagen kit on a QIAcube, genomic DNA was extracted from unsorted PBMC, with samples processed in batches of 12.

The CDR3 goes from the cysteine to the phenylalanine over 16 residues. The CDR3 DNA has 48 bases and is translated from base 1. Trimming removed 0 bases from V and 6 bases from J, leaving 16 bases between the germline ends. Taken from the germline V gene, the CDR1 and CDR2 loops are LGHNA and YSLEER. This sample was included in a study of long-term antiretroviral therapy in people with HIV (dated by TCRdb to 2022 to 2024). At the level of the whole study: The earliest samples were collected roughly a decade before the 2015 WHO recommendation for immediate ART, at a time when ART was usually postponed until CD4 counts fell. The cohort contributed 150 to 200 cryopreserved PBMC samples from about 29 adults with confirmed HIV infection, collected serially over a mean of about six years (range 1-12). This retrospective serial study examined whether starting ART and sustained HIV suppression were associated with changes in the composition and diversity of the TRB repertoire in peripheral blood. About 40% of the 30 participants with HIV were female. No cross-contamination during QIAcube processing was shown when test extractions of a monoclonal T-cell line were performed alongside fewer than 40 polyclonal samples.

Here is what the overall study found, with its caveats: Samples dated from 2004 to 2017, and the ART regimens used may be less effective than current ones. At every time point, the repertoire was dominated by expanded TRB clones first identified before ART initiation, although this dominance fluctuated and, in many PLHIV, declined after ART. A significant increase in TRB diversity was found to be associated with ART initiation, although TRB diversity was observed to remain significantly below that of transplant donor controls even after long-term ART. Because pre-ART samples had limited cell numbers, unsorted PBMC were profiled rather than sorted CD4+ and CD8+ T cells. Inferences about post-ART repertoire changes are limited because no data were available on ART adherence, viral resistance or therapy changes. HIV repertoires had narrower CDR3 length ranges than controls, and the network structure suggested an antigen-experienced repertoire that shifted only slightly toward naive after ART. Since PBMC availability was limited, sequencing covered only the TCR beta chain, with no alpha chain pairing.

The immunoSEQ hsTCRB v3.0 assay was used at survey level resolution for TRB variable region sequencing. TRB sequencing targeted a depth of about 40,000-50,000 T-cell genomes per sample. Pooled TRB libraries were sequenced on an Illumina MiSeq with a v3 150-cycle kit. Per the authors' processing: Repertoire analysis ran in R within a reproducible Nextflow workflow covering QC, data transformation and analysis. Custom analyses were implemented in LymphoSeq2, an R package for AIRR-Seq data exploration. A handful of samples that produced fewer than 5000 total TRB sequences were removed, so approximately 190 HIV repertoires were analyzed. Of the approximately 190 retained HIV repertoires, over 55 were collected before and around 130 after ART initiation. Repertoires were downsampled to 5000 TRB nucleotide sequences, with summary statistics averaged over 100 downsampling iterations. The analysis kept only TRB sequences whose CDR3 regions were at least seven amino acids long. Diversity was assessed using a clonality score derived from Shannon entropy and using the Gini coefficient. In the repertoire networks, any two of the top 5000 CDR3 amino acid sequences were connected whenever the two sequences differed by an edit distance of one. For TRB CDR3 amino acid sequences, GLIPH2 was used to predict antigen specificity groups and MHC restriction. To flag known associations with CMV, EBV, HIV or tissue antigens, CDR3 amino acid sequences were compared against VDJdb and McPAS-TCR. Pre-ART, post-ART and control groups were compared with Wilcoxon signed-rank tests and Holm-Bonferroni correction. Sourced from immuneACCESS, this table was stored by TCRdb with only in-frame sequences that have V and J called. A share of the clones is absent; for the studies checked, an unresolved V gene accounts for under half, and the remainder has no known explanation. The V and J calls and the clone size are those of that table, but D and trimming were determined from the DNA. This sample has 15,000 to 25,000 clones in its table, and approximately 86% of those were observed once. The ten largest clones represent 4.1% of the sample.

Rearrangement joined TRBV4-3 to TRBJ2-3; the D segment cannot be called with confidence. The sequences come from unsorted PBMCs, collected 2.1 years after starting antiretroviral therapy. This receptor was taken from a man aged 18-30 years with HIV. The CDR3: CASSQEWASLVDTQYF. The sequence in DNA is TGCGCCAGCAGCCAAGAGTGGGCCAGTTTGGTGGATACGCAGTATTTT.